The text below deals with one TCR beta chain. Antigen: not known. The CDR3 length is 13 residues. From germline, CDR1 is SGHRS and CDR2 YFSETQ. Trimming shortened V by 2 bases and J by 5 bases, and 10 bases separated the two germline ends. Using immunoSEQ multiplex PCR, the repertoire was profiled, and TCRdb retains in-frame clones only, with some absent. The sample shows roughly 120,000 clones, approximately 90% of them seen only once. These data belong to a study of graft-versus-host responses after intestinal transplantation. About the study: Recipients obtained multivisceral, liver-intestinal, or isolated intestinal transplants. Every one of the recipients received anti-thymocyte globulin induction and afterwards took tacrolimus and steroids for 3 to 4 years.

Study-wide results and caveats: Marrow from the recipient contained GvH clones, some of which had appeared first in ileum or blood. An association linked early post-transplant HvG declines with peak circulating GvH clone levels.

The chain recombines TRBV5-1 with TRBJ2-5, with D possibly being TRBD2 (7 bases). This specimen was unstimulated CD4+ T cells sorted from spleen or lymph node cells, taken before intestinal transplant. The sequence was collected from a human donor who received an intestinal transplant. The CDR3 sequence: CASSLQGGETQYF. The CDR3 bases are TGCGCCAGCAGCTTACAGGGAGGGGAGACCCAGTACTTC.